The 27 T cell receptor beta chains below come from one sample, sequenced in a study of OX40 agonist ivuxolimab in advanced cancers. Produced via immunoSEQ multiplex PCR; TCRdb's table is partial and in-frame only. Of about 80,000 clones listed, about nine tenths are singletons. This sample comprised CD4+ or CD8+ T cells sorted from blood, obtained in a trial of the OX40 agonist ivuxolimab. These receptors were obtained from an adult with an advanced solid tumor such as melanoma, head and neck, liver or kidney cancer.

The CDR3 DNA follows: TGTGCCAGCAGTGAAAGGGTCAGGGTTATTGACGAGCAGTACTTC. As protein: CASSERVRVIDEQYF. This rearrangement joins TRBV6-1 to TRBJ2-7; D may be TRBD1 (5 bases). The CDR3 length is 15 residues. The V end lost 2 bases, the J end lost 5 bases, and 16 bases lay between the germline ends. Germline CDR1 is MNHNS and CDR2 is SASEGT.

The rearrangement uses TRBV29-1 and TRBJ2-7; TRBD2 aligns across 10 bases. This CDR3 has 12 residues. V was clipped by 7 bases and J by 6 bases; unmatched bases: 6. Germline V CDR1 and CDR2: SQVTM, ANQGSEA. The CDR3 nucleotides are TGCAGCGCCAGCGGGGGGGCGGGCGAGCAGTACTTC. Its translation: CSASGGAGEQYF.

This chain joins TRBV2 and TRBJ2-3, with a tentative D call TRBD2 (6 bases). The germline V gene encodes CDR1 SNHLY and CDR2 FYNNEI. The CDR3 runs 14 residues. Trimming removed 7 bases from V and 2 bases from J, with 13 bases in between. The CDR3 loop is CASTVRGDTDTQYF. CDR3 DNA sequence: TGTGCCAGCACGGTACGCGGGGACACAGATACGCAGTATTTT.

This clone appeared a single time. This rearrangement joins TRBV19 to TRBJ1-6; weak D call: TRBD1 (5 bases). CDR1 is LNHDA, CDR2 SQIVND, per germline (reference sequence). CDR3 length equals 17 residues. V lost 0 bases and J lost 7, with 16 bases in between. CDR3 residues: CASSIDFWDGGNSPLHF. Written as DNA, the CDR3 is TGTGCCAGTAGTATAGATTTTTGGGACGGCGGCAATTCACCCCTCCACTTT. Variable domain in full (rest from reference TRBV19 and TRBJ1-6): DGGITQSPKYLFRKEGQNVTLSCEQNLNHDAMYWYRQDPGQGLRLIYYSQIVNDFQKGDIAEGYSVSREKKESFPLTVTSAQKNPTAFYLCASSIDFWDGGNSPLHFGNGTRLTVT.

CDR3 protein: CASSLSGGNTGELFF. In nucleotides, the CDR3 is TGTGCCAGCAGCCTAAGCGGGGGGAACACCGGGGAGCTGTTTTTT. V gene TRBV4-2 combines with J gene TRBJ2-2, with 8 positions matching TRBD2. Trimming at V came to 4 bases and at J to 1 base, leaving 2 bases not matched to a gene. CDR3 size: 15 residues. Germline-derived CDR1 and CDR2 are LGHNA and YNFKEQ.

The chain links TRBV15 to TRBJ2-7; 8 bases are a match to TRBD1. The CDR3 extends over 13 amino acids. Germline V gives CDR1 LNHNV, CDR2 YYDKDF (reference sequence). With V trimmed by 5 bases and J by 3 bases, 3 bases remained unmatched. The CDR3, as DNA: TGTGCCACCAGCCACGGACAGGGCTACGAGCAGTACTTC. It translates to CATSHGQGYEQYF.

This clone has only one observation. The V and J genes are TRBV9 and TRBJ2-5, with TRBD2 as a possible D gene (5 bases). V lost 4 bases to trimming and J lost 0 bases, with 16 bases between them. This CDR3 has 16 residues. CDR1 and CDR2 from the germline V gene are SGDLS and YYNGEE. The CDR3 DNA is TGTGCCAGCAGCCCTCTTGGTAGCGCGTACCAAGAGACCCAGTACTTC. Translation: CASSPLGSAYQETQYF.

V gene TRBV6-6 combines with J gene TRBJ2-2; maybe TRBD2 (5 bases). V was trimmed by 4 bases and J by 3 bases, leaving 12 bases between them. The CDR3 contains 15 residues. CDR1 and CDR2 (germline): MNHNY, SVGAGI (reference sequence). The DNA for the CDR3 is TGTGCCAGCAGTTTAATTCCCGGGGACACCGGGGAGCTGTTTTTT. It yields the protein CASSLIPGDTGELFF.

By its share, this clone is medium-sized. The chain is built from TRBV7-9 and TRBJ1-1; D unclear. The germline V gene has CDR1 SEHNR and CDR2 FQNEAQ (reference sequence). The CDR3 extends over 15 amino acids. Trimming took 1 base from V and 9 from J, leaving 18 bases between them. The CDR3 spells CASSLEGTDGRKAFF. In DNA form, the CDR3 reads TGTGCCAGCAGCTTAGAGGGAACTGACGGGCGAAAAGCTTTCTTT.

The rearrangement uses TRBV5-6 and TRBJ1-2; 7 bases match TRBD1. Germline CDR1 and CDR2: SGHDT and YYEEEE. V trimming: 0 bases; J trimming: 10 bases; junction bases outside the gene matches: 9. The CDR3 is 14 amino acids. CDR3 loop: CASSLGQGFSHYTF. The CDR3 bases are TGTGCCAGCAGCTTGGGACAGGGATTCTCTCACTACACCTTC.

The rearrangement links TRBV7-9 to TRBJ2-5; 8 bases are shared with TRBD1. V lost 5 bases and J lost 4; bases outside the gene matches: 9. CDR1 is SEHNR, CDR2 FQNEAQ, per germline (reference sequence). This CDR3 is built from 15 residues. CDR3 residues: CASSARTGLRETQYF. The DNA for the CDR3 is TGTGCCAGCAGCGCCCGGACAGGGTTACGAGAGACCCAGTACTTC.

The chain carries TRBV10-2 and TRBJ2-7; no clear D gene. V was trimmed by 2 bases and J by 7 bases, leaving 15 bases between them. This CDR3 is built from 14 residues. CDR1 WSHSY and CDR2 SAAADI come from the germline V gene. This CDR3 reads CASSEPGTLGEQYF. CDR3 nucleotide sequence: TGCGCCAGCAGTGAGCCAGGCACGTTGGGAGAGCAGTACTTC.

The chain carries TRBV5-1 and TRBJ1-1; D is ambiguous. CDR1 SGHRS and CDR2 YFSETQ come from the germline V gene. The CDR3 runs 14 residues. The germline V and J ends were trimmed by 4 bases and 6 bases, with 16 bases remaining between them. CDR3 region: CASSPQKGSAEAFF. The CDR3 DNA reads TGCGCCAGCAGCCCTCAGAAGGGCAGCGCTGAAGCTTTCTTT.

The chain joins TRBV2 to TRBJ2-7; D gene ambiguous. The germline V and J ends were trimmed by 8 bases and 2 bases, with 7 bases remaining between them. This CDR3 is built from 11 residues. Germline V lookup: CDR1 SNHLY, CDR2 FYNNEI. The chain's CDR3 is CASDGTYEQYF. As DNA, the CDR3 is TGTGCCAGCGACGGTACCTACGAGCAGTACTTC.

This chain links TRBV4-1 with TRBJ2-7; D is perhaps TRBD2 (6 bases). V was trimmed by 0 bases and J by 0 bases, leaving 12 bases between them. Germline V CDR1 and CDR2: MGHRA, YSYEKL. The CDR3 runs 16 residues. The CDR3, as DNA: TGCGCCAGCAGCCAAGAGCCGGGACTTTTCTCCTACGAGCAGTACTTC. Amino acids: CASSQEPGLFSYEQYF.

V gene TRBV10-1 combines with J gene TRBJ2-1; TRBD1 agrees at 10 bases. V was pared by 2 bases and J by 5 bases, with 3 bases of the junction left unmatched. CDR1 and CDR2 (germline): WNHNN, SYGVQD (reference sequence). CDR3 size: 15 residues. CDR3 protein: CASSEGDRGHNEQFF. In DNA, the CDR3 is TGCGCCAGCAGTGAGGGGGACAGGGGACACAATGAGCAGTTCTTC.

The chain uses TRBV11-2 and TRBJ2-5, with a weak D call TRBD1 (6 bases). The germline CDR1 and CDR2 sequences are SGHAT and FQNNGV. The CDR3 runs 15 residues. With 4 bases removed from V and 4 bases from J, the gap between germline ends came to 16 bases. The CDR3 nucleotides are TGTGCCAGCAGCTCAGGACAGTTTATCCCAGAGACCCAGTACTTC. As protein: CASSSGQFIPETQYF.

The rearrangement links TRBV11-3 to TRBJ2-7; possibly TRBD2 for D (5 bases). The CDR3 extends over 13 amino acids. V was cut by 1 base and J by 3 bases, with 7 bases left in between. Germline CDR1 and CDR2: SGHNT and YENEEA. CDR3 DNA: TGTGCCAGCAGCTTAGGGAGCGGCTACGAGCAGTACTTC. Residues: CASSLGSGYEQYF.

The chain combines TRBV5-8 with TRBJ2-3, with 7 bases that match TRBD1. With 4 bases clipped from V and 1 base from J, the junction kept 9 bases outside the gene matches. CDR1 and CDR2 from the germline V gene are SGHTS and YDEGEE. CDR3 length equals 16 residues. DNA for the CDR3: TGTGCCAGCAGCCTGATCCGGGACAGAGGCACAGATACGCAGTATTTT. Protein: CASSLIRDRGTDTQYF.

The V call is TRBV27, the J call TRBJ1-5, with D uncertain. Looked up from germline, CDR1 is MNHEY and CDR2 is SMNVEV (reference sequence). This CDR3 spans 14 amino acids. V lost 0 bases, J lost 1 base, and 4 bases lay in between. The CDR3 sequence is CASSLSPSNQPQHF. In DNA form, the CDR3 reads TGTGCCAGCAGTTTATCACCGAGCAATCAGCCCCAGCATTTT.

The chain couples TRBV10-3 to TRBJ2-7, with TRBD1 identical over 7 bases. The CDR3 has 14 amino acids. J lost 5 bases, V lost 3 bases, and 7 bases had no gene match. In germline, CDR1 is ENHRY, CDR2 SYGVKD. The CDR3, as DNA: TGTGCCATCAGTGAACGAGGGCAGGGGGACGAGCAGTACTTC. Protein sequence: CAISERGQGDEQYF.

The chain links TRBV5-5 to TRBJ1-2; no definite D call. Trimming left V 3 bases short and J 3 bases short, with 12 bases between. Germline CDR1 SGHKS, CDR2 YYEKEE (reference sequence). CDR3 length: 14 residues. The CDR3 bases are TGTGCCAGCAGCTGGGATGGACGGGACTATGGCTACACCTTC. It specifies CASSWDGRDYGYTF.

CDR3 loop: CASSDGEGSTDTQYF. In DNA form, the CDR3 reads TGCGCCAGCAGTGATGGGGAGGGGAGCACAGATACGCAGTATTTT. The V gene is TRBV10-1, the J gene TRBJ2-3; 7 positions agree with TRBD2. The CDR3 totals 15 residues. Germline CDR1 and CDR2: WNHNN and SYGVQD (reference sequence). V was pared by 3 bases and J by 0 bases, with 3 bases of the junction left unmatched.

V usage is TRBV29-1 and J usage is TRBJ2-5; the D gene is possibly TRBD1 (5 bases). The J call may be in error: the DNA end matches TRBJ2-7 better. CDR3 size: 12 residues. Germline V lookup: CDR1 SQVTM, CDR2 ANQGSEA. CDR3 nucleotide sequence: TGCAGCGTTGTGGGGCCAGTTTACGAGCAGTACTTC. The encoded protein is CSVVGPVYEQYF.

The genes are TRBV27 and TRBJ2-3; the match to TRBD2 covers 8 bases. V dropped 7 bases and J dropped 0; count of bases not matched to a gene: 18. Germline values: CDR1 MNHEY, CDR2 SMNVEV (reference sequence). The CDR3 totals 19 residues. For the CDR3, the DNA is TGTGCCAGCACCGCCGGGGGGGCGGGGGAGCACCGTAGCACAGATACGCAGTATTTT. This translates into CASTAGGAGEHRSTDTQYF.

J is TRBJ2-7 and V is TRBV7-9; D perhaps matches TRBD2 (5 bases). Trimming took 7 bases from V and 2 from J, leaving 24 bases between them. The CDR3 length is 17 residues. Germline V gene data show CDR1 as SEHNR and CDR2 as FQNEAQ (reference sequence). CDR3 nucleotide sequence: TGTGCCAGCACCAACTCGTTAGGACGGGAAGACCCCTACGAGCAGTACTTC. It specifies CASTNSLGREDPYEQYF.

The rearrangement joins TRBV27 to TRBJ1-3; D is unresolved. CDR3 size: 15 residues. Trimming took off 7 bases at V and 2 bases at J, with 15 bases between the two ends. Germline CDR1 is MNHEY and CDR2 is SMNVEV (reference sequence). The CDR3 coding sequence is TGTGCCAGCACCTCGTTACCCCCGGCTGGAAACACCATATATTTT. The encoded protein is CASTSLPPAGNTIYF.